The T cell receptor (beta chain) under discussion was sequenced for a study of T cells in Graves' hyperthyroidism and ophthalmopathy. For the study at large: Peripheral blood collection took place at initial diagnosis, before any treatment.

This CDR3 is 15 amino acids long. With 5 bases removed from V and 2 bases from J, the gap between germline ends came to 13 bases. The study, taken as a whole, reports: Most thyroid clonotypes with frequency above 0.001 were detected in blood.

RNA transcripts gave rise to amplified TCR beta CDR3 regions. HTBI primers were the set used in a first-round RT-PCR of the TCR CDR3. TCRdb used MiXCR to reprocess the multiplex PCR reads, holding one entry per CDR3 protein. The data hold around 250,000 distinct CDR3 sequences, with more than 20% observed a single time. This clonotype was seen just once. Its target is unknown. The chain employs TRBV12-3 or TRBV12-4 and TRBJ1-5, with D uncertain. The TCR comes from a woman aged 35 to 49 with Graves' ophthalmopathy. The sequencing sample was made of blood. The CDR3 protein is CASSREYGGNQPQHF. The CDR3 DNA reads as TGTGCCAGCAGTCGGGAGTACGGGGGCAATCAGCCCCAGCATTTT.